The 6 T cell receptor beta chains below were found in one sample sequenced in a study of T cells in Graves' hyperthyroidism and ophthalmopathy. The investigators amplified TCR beta CDR3 regions from RNA transcripts. The primer set for the first-round RT-PCR of the TCR CDR3 was HTBI. TCRdb independently ran MiXCR on the multiplex PCR reads; one entry per CDR3 protein. The repertoire consists of 350,000 to 450,000 distinct CDR3 sequences, with 11% to 15% occurring once and the leading ten covering 11%. Material: blood. The receptors derive from an older woman with Graves' hyperthyroidism.

This clonotype was counted many times. The chain recombines TRBV7-8 with TRBJ2-7; D is unclear. The V and J ends lost 4 bases and 5 bases respectively, with 6 bases between them. This CDR3 comprises 11 residues. Germline-derived CDR1 and CDR2 are SGHVS and FQNEAQ. CDR3 DNA sequence: TGTGCCAGCAGCTCCGCGAACGAGCAGTACTTC. Protein: CASSSANEQYF.

About this clonotype itself: This may be a read error, as it is one base from a much larger clone. The chain is built from TRBV3-1 and TRBJ2-5; no firm D call. CDR1 is LGHDT and CDR2 is YNNKEL in the germline V gene (reference sequence). Trimming cost V 3 bases and J 5 bases, with 13 bases left between them. The CDR3 consists of 14 residues. The CDR3 sequence: CASSHSGPGETQYF. The CDR3 DNA follows: TGTGCCAGCAGCCATTCCGGGCCTGGGGAGACCCAGTACTTC.

This clonotype was observed a handful of times. The rearrangement joins TRBV9 to TRBJ1-3; no definite D call. Germline CDR1 and CDR2: SGDLS and YYNGEE. The CDR3 runs to 13 residues. Trimming cost V 3 bases and J 0 bases, with 4 bases left between them. CDR3 amino acids: CASSASSGNTIYF. The DNA for the CDR3 is TGTGCCAGCAGCGCCAGCTCTGGAAACACCATATATTTT.

This clonotype was picked up one time. The V call is TRBV14, the J call TRBJ1-2; tentatively, D is TRBD1 (5 bases). The V end was cut by 4 bases, the J end by 2 bases, with 11 bases between. The CDR3 has 14 residues. Germline lookup yields CDR1 SGHDN and CDR2 FVKESK. The CDR3 DNA reads as TGTGCCAGCAGCCCAGTCCGGGGGAACTATGGCTACACCTTC. Protein product: CASSPVRGNYGYTF.

This clonotype was observed a handful of times. V is TRBV29-1 and J is TRBJ1-2, with D perhaps matching TRBD1 (5 bases). CDR1 is SQVTM, CDR2 ANQGSEA, per germline. The CDR3 length is 19 residues. The V gene lost 1 base and the J gene lost 0 bases, with 24 bases spanning the gap. The CDR3, as DNA: TGCAGCGTTGAAGTCTACTCCCCGGGACCCCGCAATGCTAACTATGGCTACACCTTC. Protein product: CSVEVYSPGPRNANYGYTF.

This clonotype was observed a few times. The rearrangement joins TRBV5-1 to TRBJ1-2; 8 nucleotides line up with TRBD1. Germline loops: CDR1 SGHRS, CDR2 YFSETQ. The CDR3 sequence is 15 residues long. V gave up 2 bases and J gave up 0 bases; unmatched junction bases: 3. Here the CDR3 reads CASSFQGAANYGYTF. The CDR3 DNA is TGCGCCAGCAGCTTCCAGGGGGCCGCTAACTATGGCTACACCTTC.